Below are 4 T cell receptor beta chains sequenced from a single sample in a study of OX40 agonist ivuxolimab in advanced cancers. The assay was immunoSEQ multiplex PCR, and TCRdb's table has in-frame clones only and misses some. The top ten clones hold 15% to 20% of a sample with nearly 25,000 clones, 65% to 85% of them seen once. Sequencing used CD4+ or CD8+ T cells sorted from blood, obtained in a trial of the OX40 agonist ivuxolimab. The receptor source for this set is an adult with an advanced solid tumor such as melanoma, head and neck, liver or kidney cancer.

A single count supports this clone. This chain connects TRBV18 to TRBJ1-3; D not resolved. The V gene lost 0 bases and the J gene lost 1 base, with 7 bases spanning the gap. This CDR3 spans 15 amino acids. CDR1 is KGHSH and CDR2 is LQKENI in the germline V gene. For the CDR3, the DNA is TGTGCCAGCTCACCACCCGCCGGGTCTGGAAACACCATATATTTT. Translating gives CASSPPAGSGNTIYF.

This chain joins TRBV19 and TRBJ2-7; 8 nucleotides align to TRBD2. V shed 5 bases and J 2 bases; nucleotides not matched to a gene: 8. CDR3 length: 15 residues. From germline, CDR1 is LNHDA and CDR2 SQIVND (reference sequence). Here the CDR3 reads CASSQSGGHAYEQYF. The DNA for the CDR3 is TGTGCCAGTAGTCAAAGCGGGGGTCATGCCTACGAGCAGTACTTC.

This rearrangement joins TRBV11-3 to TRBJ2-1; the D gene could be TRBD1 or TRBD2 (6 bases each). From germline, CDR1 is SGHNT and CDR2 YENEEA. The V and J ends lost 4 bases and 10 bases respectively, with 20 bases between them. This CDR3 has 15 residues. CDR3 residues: CASSSGGPPHEEQFF. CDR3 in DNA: TGTGCCAGCAGCTCCGGGGGCCCACCTCACGAGGAGCAGTTCTTC.

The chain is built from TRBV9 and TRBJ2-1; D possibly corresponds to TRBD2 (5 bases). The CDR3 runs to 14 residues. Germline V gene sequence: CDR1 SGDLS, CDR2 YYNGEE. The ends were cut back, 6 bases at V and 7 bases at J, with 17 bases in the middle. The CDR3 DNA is TGTGCCAGCACCGACCCGGGAAATGGGAATGAGCAGTTCTTC. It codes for CASTDPGNGNEQFF.